This T cell receptor beta chain is from a study of read filtering for tumor transcriptome and immune sequencing. Background on the study: Revised staging placed eight or nine patients in R-ISS I, 15 to 20 in II, more than five in III. After DNase treatment, RNA was made into whole-transcriptome libraries. Study-wide results and limits: The sorted CD138-negative fraction was a mixed bone marrow immune population, not purified T cells. Roughly 80% of IR-seq clonotypes had a single read, yet these held approximately 3.5% of reads.

There are many counts of this clonotype. Its antigen is still unknown. Molecular barcoded adaptors covering alpha/delta and beta/gamma chains were used on around 370 ng RNA. TCRdb reprocessed the reads via MiXCR and lists one record per CDR3 protein. The data hold tens of thousands of distinct CDR3 sequences, with around 20% observed a single time. With 5 bases removed from V and 0 bases from J, the gap between germline ends came to 16 bases. In germline, CDR1 is SGHRS, CDR2 YFSETQ. The CDR3 has 16 residues. V is TRBV5-1 and J is TRBJ2-3; D tentatively reads TRBD1 or TRBD2 (6 bases each). The sample consisted of a population of CD138-negative cells sorted from bone marrow. This receptor was obtained from a donor aged 40 or older with multiple myeloma. The CDR3 bases are TGCGCCAGCAGGAACTTGGGGGGCACTAGCACAGATACGCAGTATTTT. Translated: CASRNLGGTSTDTQYF.